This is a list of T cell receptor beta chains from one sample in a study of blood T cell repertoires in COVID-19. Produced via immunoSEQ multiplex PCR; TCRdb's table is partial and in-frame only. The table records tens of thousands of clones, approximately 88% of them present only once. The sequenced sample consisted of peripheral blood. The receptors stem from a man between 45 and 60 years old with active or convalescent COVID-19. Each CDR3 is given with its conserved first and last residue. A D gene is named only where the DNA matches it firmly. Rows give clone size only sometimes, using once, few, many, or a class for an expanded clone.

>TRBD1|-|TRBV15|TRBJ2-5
CATSGGQGVWETQYF
TGTGCCACCAGCGGGGGACAGGGGGTATGGGAGACCCAGTACTTC
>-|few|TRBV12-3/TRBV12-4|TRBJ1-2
CASSGPNYGYTF
TGTGCCAGCAGTGGGCCGAACTATGGCTACACCTTC
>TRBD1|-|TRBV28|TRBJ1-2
CASSPRGQPYYGYTF
TGTGCCAGCAGTCCCCGGGGACAGCCTTACTATGGCTACACCTTC
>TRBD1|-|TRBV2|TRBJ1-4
CASSVGGLEKLFF
TGTGCCAGCAGTGTAGGGGGCCTGGAAAAACTGTTTTTT
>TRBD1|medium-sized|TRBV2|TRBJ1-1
CASSEAGQVNTEAFF
TGTGCCAGCAGTGAGGCGGGACAGGTAAACACTGAAGCTTTCTTT
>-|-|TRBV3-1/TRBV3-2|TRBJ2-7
CASGKPHEQYF
TGTGCCAGCGGTAAGCCCCACGAGCAGTACTTC
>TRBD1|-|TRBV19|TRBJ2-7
CASREMGQAFYEQYF
TGTGCCAGTAGAGAGATGGGACAGGCCTTCTACGAGCAGTACTTC
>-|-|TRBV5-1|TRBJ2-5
CASSFFEDRYQETQYF
TGCGCCAGCAGCTTTTTCGAGGACAGATATCAAGAGACCCAGTACTTC
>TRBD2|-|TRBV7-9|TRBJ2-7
CASSITSGGLSYEQYF
TGTGCCAGCAGCATTACTAGCGGGGGCCTCTCCTACGAGCAGTACTTC
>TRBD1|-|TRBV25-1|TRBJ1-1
CASSGDSFEAFF
TGTGCCAGCAGTGGGGACAGCTTTGAAGCTTTCTTT
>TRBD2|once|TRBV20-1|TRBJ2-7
CSASIRGGRTSYEQYF
TGCAGTGCTAGTATCCGCGGGGGGCGAACCTCCTACGAGCAGTACTTC
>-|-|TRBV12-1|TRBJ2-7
CASSFDPRPSGGLNEQYF
TGTGCCAGCAGCTTTGATCCCCGTCCTAGCGGGGGGCTCAACGAGCAGTACTTC
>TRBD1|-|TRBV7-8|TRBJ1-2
CASSLAGTGGTYGYTF
TGTGCCAGCAGCTTAGCCGGGACAGGGGGCACCTATGGCTACACCTTC
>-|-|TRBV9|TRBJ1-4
CASSVESVDEKLFF
TGTGCCAGCAGCGTAGAATCGGTCGATGAAAAACTGTTTTTT
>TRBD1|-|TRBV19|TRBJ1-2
CASSIGDRNYGYTF
TGTGCCAGTAGTATAGGGGACAGGAACTATGGCTACACCTTC
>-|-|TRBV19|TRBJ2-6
CASSEFHGSGANVLTF
TGTGCCAGTAGTGAGTTCCATGGCTCTGGGGCCAACGTCCTGACTTTC
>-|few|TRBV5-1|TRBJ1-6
CASSLGGARSPLHF
TGCGCCAGCAGCTTGGGTGGGGCACGGTCACCCCTCCACTTT
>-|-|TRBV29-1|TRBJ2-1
CSVVGATYNEQFF
TGCAGCGTGGTGGGGGCTACGTACAATGAGCAGTTCTTC
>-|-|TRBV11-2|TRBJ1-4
CASSLQVSTNEKLFF
TGTGCCAGCAGCTTACAGGTTTCAACTAATGAAAAACTGTTTTTT
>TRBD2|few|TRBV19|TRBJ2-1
CASTQIGLDGLQQFF
TGTGCCAGTACCCAAATCGGACTAGACGGCTTACAGCAGTTCTTC
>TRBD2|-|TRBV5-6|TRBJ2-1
CASSWPFGTSRIDEQFF
TGTGCCAGCAGCTGGCCTTTTGGGACTAGTAGGATCGATGAGCAGTTCTTC
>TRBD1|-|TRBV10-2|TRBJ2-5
CASSEDQGAVETQYF
TGCGCCAGCAGTGAGGACCAGGGGGCCGTAGAGACCCAGTACTTC
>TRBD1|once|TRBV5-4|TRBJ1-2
CASSLEPGQGSGYTF
TGTGCCAGCAGCTTGGAACCGGGACAGGGAAGTGGCTACACCTTC
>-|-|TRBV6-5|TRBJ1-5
CASSYKGARWPQHF
TGTGCCAGCAGTTACAAAGGGGCCCGCTGGCCCCAGCATTTT
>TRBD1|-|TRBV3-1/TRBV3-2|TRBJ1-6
CASSQRGTGDSPLHF
TGTGCCAGCAGCCAACGGGGGACAGGGGATTCACCCCTCCACTTT
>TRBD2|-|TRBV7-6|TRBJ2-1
CASSLDGGGAFDEQFF
TGTGCCAGCAGCTTAGATGGCGGGGGGGCATTCGATGAGCAGTTCTTC
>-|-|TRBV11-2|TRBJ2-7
CASSLAGGPYEQYF
TGTGCCAGCAGCTTAGCTGGGGGCCCCTACGAGCAGTACTTC
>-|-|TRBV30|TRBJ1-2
CAWNPSGENGYTF
TGTGCCTGGAACCCCTCGGGGGAAAATGGCTACACCTTC
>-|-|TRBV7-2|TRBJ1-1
CASSLSRGYTEAFF
TGTGCCAGCAGCTTAAGTAGAGGATACACTGAAGCTTTCTTT
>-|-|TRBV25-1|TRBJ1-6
CASSETGSNSPLHF
TGTGCCAGCAGTGAAACAGGGAGCAATTCACCCCTCCACTTT
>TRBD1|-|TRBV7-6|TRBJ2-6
CASSPRTGWEANVLTF
TGTGCCAGCAGCCCGCGGACAGGGTGGGAGGCCAACGTCCTGACTTTC
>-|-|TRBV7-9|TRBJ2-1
CASSLGQGGEFF
TGTGCCAGCAGCTTGGGGCAGGGAGGCGAGTTCTTC
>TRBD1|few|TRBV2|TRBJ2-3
CASRGGTGENTQYF
TGTGCCAGCAGGGGCGGGACAGGGGAAAATACGCAGTATTTT
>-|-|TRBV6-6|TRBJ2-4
CASSPLARTASVTKNIQYF
TGTGCCAGCAGTCCACTCGCACGGACAGCGAGCGTTACCAAAAACATTCAGTACTTC
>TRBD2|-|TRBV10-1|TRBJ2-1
CASSELAGGYNEQFF
TGCGCCAGCAGTGAACTAGCGGGGGGTTACAATGAGCAGTTCTTC
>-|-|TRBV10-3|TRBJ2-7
CAISEGGREQYF
TGTGCCATCAGTGAGGGTGGGCGCGAGCAGTACTTC
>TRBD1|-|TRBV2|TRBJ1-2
CASSAGQGSGYTF
TGTGCCAGCAGTGCGGGACAGGGTAGTGGCTACACCTTC
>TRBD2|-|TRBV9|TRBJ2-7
CASSRGGSYEQYF
TGTGCCAGCAGCCGCGGGGGCTCCTACGAGCAGTACTTC
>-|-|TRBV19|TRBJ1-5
CASSTAFSLVSYGNQPQHF
TGTGCCAGTAGTACCGCCTTCAGTTTGGTTAGCTATGGCAATCAGCCCCAGCATTTT
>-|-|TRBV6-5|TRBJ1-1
CASSLGQERAFF
TGTGCCAGCAGTTTAGGACAAGAAAGAGCTTTCTTT
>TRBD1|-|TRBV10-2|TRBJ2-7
CASSSDRDYEQYF
TGCGCCAGCAGCTCTGACAGGGACTACGAGCAGTACTTC
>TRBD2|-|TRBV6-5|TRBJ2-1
CASTGLAGVGEQFF
TGTGCCAGCACCGGACTAGCGGGGGTAGGGGAGCAGTTCTTC
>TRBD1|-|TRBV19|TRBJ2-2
CASSTGQGKVGELFF
TGTGCCAGTAGCACGGGACAGGGGAAAGTCGGGGAGCTGTTTTTT
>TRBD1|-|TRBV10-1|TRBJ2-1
CASSPRTGGIDNEQFF
TGCGCCAGCAGTCCGCGGACAGGGGGTATCGACAATGAGCAGTTCTTC
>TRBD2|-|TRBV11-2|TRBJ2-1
CASSFRGGNEQFF
TGTGCCAGCAGCTTTAGGGGAGGGAATGAGCAGTTCTTC
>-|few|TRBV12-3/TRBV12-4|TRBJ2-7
CASSLGTEYEQYF
TGTGCCAGCAGTTTAGGGACAGAATACGAGCAGTACTTC
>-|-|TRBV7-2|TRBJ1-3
CASSLDVAADPRSGNTIYF
TGTGCCAGCAGCTTAGACGTGGCGGCAGACCCCCGCTCTGGAAACACCATATATTTT
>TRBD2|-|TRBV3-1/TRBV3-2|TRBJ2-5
CASSLGLAGAETQYF
TGTGCCAGCAGCCTCGGTTTAGCGGGGGCAGAGACCCAGTACTTC
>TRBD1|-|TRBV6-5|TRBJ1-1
CASSSTGAGTEAFF
TGTGCCAGCAGCTCGACAGGGGCGGGAACTGAAGCTTTCTTT
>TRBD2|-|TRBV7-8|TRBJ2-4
CASSLGEGYIQYF
TGTGCCAGCAGCTTAGGGGAGGGCTACATTCAGTACTTC
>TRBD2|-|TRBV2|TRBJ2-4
CASSESSGGARNIQYF
TGTGCCAGCAGCGAATCTAGCGGGGGGGCTCGGAACATTCAGTACTTC
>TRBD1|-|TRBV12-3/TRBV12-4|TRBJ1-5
CASDRGQGQPQHF
TGTGCCAGTGACAGGGGGCAGGGGCAGCCCCAGCATTTT
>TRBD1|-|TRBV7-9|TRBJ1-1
CASSASTGEAFF
TGTGCCAGCAGCGCCTCGACAGGGGAAGCTTTCTTT
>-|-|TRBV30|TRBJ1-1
CAWSLGSRMNTEAFF
TGTGCCTGGAGCTTGGGCAGCCGGATGAACACTGAAGCTTTCTTT
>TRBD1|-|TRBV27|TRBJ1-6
CASSFGTAVNSPLHF
TGTGCCAGCAGTTTCGGGACAGCCGTTAATTCACCCCTCCACTTT
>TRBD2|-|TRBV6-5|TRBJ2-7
CASSSGTSGAHEQYF
TGTGCCAGCAGTTCCGGGACTAGCGGGGCCCACGAGCAGTACTTC
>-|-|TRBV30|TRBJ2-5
CAWRKNVGAQYF
TGTGCCTGGAGGAAAAACGTGGGAGCCCAGTACTTC